Listed below are T cell receptor beta chains from one sample, sequenced in a study of identical twins. A single record per CDR3 protein comes from TCRdb applying MiXCR to the 5' RACE reads. The sample records about 500,000 distinct CDR3 sequences, around an eighth being singletons. The same specimen was also included in a second study, on yellow fever vaccine responses in identical twins.

Sequencing used CD4+ T cells sorted from blood. The origin of the receptors is a woman aged 18-29 years in good health. The CDR3 runs from the conserved cysteine through the conserved F or W.

cdr3_length	v_call	cdr3_aa
14	TRBV2	CASSVDRRTGELFF
14	TRBV12-3/TRBV12-4	CASCRTGYQETQYF
14	TRBV10-3	CAISERGSNQPQHF
13	TRBV20-1	CSATGLAKETQYF
16	TRBV3-1	CASSSPGTVPLHEQYF
14	TRBV18	CASSPPGRDSPLHF
12	TRBV20-1	CSASGHTGELFF
17	TRBV5-1	CASSLAKKFRAGYEQFF
14	TRBV7-6	CASSSQAPPWTQYF
17	TRBV5-1	CASTFRGAPLNTGELFF
16	TRBV28	CASSLDVSGRGNEQFF
15	TRBV20-1	CSATRPDRGGYEQYF
12	TRBV4-3	CASSHGTNEQFF
17	TRBV28	CASTPRVAGTSTDTQYF
14	TRBV12-3/TRBV12-4	CASSWRTGTDTQYF
15	TRBV5-1	CASSLDVGGTDTQYF
15	TRBV5-1	CASSSRDSLNTEAFF
15	TRBV14	CASSQESSRSYEQYF
14	TRBV7-9	CASSLGLTSNEQFF
13	TRBV3-1	CASRGVGNTEAFF
13	TRBV7-9	CASSSTLGFLVYF
11	TRBV12-3/TRBV12-4	CASRNNNEQFF
14	TRBV7-3	CASSLTDREGAAFF
15	TRBV25-1	CASSEYIRGRNEQYF
17	TRBV4-3	CASSQTGTGVNTGELFF
12	TRBV11-2	CASSLYGVTQYF
15	TRBV5-1	CASSPGTAYYNEQFF
15	TRBV6-2/TRBV6-3	CASNQLAIGTETQYF
12	TRBV2	CASSIQGHEQYF
15	TRBV3-1	CASSRSGVNTGELFF
14	TRBV29-1	CSVVGTGGVNVLTF
15	TRBV20-1	CSANSGGQRNSPLHF
16	TRBV30	CAWSVLWAGMTYEQYF
14	TRBV5-1	CASSYGGMGSEQFF
17	TRBV20-1	CSATYLGGATNTGELFF
18	TRBV20-1	CSARVETSGFLYQETQYF
17	TRBV5-1	CASSPGLAGQYTDTQYF
16	TRBV11-2	CASSSGTSGSQETQYF
15	TRBV29-1	CSPEYRSGTYNEQFF
17	TRBV29-1	CSVALWGRGTGANVLTF
15	TRBV5-1	CASSYRTSVYNEQFF
14	TRBV25-1	CASSARGLPREQYF
12	TRBV20-1	CSARGTGLVQFF
14	TRBV5-4	CASSHGTLQETQYF
13	TRBV10-3	CAIAAPGANVLTF
13	TRBV6-2/TRBV6-3	CASSYSVVGEAFF
15	TRBV15	CATSRDTGQSSEQYF
14	TRBV20-1	CSAPGTSGGNEQFF
16	TRBV7-3	CASSFKAGGSTDTQYF